One and the same sample provided the 4 T cell receptor beta chains below, sequenced in a study of cytomegalovirus exposure and HLA in healthy donors. 13 Jbeta primers and 60 Vbeta primers were used for the PCR. The protocol was immunoSEQ multiplex PCR, while the TCRdb copy is restricted to in-frame clones and leaves out a portion. The sample lists around 110,000 clones; 55% to 75% were seen once. The sequenced sample consisted of PBMCs. Source of these receptors: a man aged 25 to 45 in good health and CMV-seropositive.

This clone occurred once. The chain couples TRBV9 to TRBJ1-2; D possibly corresponds to TRBD1 (6 bases). V was shortened by 0 bases and J by 3 bases, with 18 bases between the two germline ends. There are 17 residues in the CDR3. CDR1 SGDLS and CDR2 YYNGEE come from the germline V gene. The CDR3 sequence: CASSVETRAAGDYGYTF. CDR3 in DNA: TGTGCCAGCAGCGTAGAAACGAGGGCCGCAGGGGACTATGGCTACACCTTC.

The chain recombines TRBV28 with TRBJ1-4; 7 nucleotides align to TRBD1. In germline, CDR1 is MDHEN, CDR2 SYDVKM. CDR3 length: 15 residues. Losses at the gene ends were 4 bases for V and 11 bases for J; bases not matched to a gene: 13. The CDR3 DNA follows: TGTGCCAGCAGTTCCCCCCGGCCAGGGGGAGAGAAACTGTTTTTT. Translated: CASSSPRPGGEKLFF.

This rearrangement joins TRBV2 to TRBJ1-2; 7 bases agree with TRBD1. Losses at the gene ends were 1 base for V and 1 base for J; bases not matched to a gene: 9. This CDR3 region has 17 residues. Germline V gene data show CDR1 as SNHLY and CDR2 as FYNNEI. Here the CDR3 DNA reads TGTGCCAGCAGTGAAGAGGCAGGGGGACGTATTAACTATGGCTACACCTTC. It encodes CASSEEAGGRINYGYTF. Using reference TRBV2 and TRBJ1-2 for the parts outside the CDR3, the full variable domain is EPEVTQTPSHQVTQMGQEVILRCVPISNHLYFYWYRQILGQKVEFLVSFYNNEISEKSEIFDDQFSVERPDGSNFTLKIRSTKLEDSAMYFCASSEEAGGRINYGYTFGSGTRLTVV.

The chain recombines TRBV6-5 with TRBJ2-5; 7 nucleotides align to TRBD1. Germline V gene data show CDR1 as MNHEY and CDR2 as SVGAGI. The CDR3 contains 13 residues. Trimming at V came to 5 bases and at J to 2 bases, leaving 2 bases not matched to a gene. This chain's CDR3 is CASSRDRQETQYF. The DNA of the CDR3 is TGTGCCAGCAGTCGGGACAGACAAGAGACCCAGTACTTC.